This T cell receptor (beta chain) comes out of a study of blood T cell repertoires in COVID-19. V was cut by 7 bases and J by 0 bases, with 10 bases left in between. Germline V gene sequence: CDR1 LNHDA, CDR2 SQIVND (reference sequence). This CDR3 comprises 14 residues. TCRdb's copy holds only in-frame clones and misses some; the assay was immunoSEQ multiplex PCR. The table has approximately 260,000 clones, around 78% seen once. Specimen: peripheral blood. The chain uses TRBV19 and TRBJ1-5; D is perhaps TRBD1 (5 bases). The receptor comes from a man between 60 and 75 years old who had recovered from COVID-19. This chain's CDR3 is CASMAGLSNQPQHF. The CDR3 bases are TGTGCCAGTATGGCGGGACTTAGCAATCAGCCCCAGCATTTT.